A selection of T cell receptor beta chains follows, all from one sample in a study of human T cells and chemical hapten exposure. One entry per CDR3 protein, called by TCRdb with MiXCR from the RACE reads. The table records some 330,000 distinct CDR3 sequences, about 5.4% of them present only once. The sample in question was whole blood, obtained in connection with sensitization to the hapten diphenylcyclopropenone (DPC). The source of these receptors is a woman aged 18-29 years with alopecia areata. Some clones in this sample may be carry-over from other donors' samples. Both conserved end residues are part of each CDR3. The D gene is left open where the match is weak. Some rows mark clone size as missing; the rest say once, few, many or name a class of expanded clone.

j_call v_call d_call clone_size cdr3_aa cdr3_nt
TRBJ2-3 TRBV24-1 - - CATPPAGTNTDTQYF TGTGCCACCCCCCCGGCGGGTACAAACACAGATACGCAGTATTTT
TRBJ2-1 TRBV6-5 TRBD2 many CASSYPAGGGGNEQFF TGTGCCAGCAGTTACCCGGCGGGAGGGGGCGGGAATGAGCAGTTCTTC
TRBJ1-4 TRBV6-1 - few CASSEDGTVGREKLFF TGTGCCAGCAGTGAAGACGGGACTGTAGGTCGTGAAAAACTGTTTTTT
TRBJ1-2 TRBV29-1 - few CSAIQVFGGYTF TGCAGCGCGATACAAGTTTTTGGGGGCTACACCTTC
TRBJ1-1 TRBV28 TRBD1 many CASRQKGQGDEAFF TGTGCCAGCAGGCAAAAGGGACAGGGAGATGAAGCTTTCTTT
TRBJ1-1 TRBV19 - - CASSGGTHFGDTEAFF TGTGCCAGTAGTGGCGGGACCCACTTTGGGGACACTGAAGCTTTCTTT
TRBJ2-3 TRBV11-1 - many CASSLGGNPTTDTQYF TGTGCCAGCAGCTTAGGTGGAAACCCAACTACCGATACGCAGTATTTT
TRBJ2-1 TRBV12-3/TRBV12-4 - many CASSVSLRGPYNEQFF TGTGCCAGCAGCGTTTCCCTGCGGGGTCCCTACAATGAGCAGTTCTTC
TRBJ2-3 TRBV12-3/TRBV12-4 - - CASSLWPSGADTQYF TGTGCCAGCAGTTTATGGCCCTCTGGAGCAGATACGCAGTATTTT
TRBJ2-4 TRBV3-1 TRBD1 - CASSQEDRGKNIQYF TGTGCCAGCAGCCAAGAGGACAGGGGAAAAAACATTCAGTACTTC
TRBJ1-2 TRBV11-2 - few CASSNGWGASASYTF TGTGCCAGCAGTAATGGGTGGGGGGCCTCCGCGAGCTACACCTTC
TRBJ1-3 TRBV18 - many CASSFLEAHPGNTIYF TGTGCCAGCTCATTCTTGGAGGCCCACCCTGGAAACACCATATATTTT
TRBJ2-3 TRBV5-4 TRBD2 many CASSPGGTGLREDTQYF TGTGCCAGCAGCCCGGGAGGTACGGGACTCAGAGAAGATACGCAGTATTTT
TRBJ1-4 TRBV5-6 - many CASSGGGSGGEKLFF TGTGCCAGCAGCGGAGGTGGCTCTGGCGGTGAAAAACTGTTTTTT
TRBJ1-2 TRBV6-2/TRBV6-3 - many CASSYRDNYGYTF TGTGCCAGCAGTTACCGGGACAACTATGGCTACACCTTC
TRBJ1-2 TRBV10-3 - few CAISEPGRGNGYTF TGTGCCATCAGTGAGCCGGGGAGGGGGAATGGCTACACCTTC
TRBJ1-2 TRBV6-6 TRBD1 many CASSSSGTGNYGYTF TGTGCCAGCAGCAGTTCCGGGACAGGGAACTATGGCTACACCTTC
TRBJ2-3 TRBV24-1 TRBD2 - CATSDGLAADTQYF TGTGCCACCAGTGACGGACTAGCAGCAGATACGCAGTATTTT
TRBJ1-2 TRBV7-2 TRBD1 many CASSLGPGGSYGYTF TGTGCCAGCAGCTTAGGTCCAGGGGGTTCCTATGGCTACACCTTC
TRBJ1-1 TRBV14 TRBD1 few CASSQDLWQGAGAFF TGTGCCAGCAGCCAAGATCTATGGCAGGGGGCAGGAGCTTTCTTT
TRBJ2-3 TRBV6-5 - few CASSYSIGGYTDTQYF TGTGCCAGCAGTTACTCGATAGGGGGGTACACAGATACGCAGTATTTT
TRBJ2-7 TRBV12-3/TRBV12-4 - few CATARDTVYEQYF TGTGCCACCGCCCGGGACACAGTCTACGAGCAGTACTTC
TRBJ2-3 TRBV24-1 - few CATSDSGPIREDTQYF TGTGCCACCAGTGATTCGGGCCCGATTCGGGAAGATACGCAGTATTTT
TRBJ1-1 TRBV5-1 - few CASSEGDADYTEAFF TGCGCCAGCAGCGAGGGGGATGCTGATTACACTGAAGCTTTCTTT
TRBJ1-4 TRBV11-2 TRBD1 many CASSSTGGANEKLFF TGTGCCAGCAGCTCGACAGGGGGCGCGAATGAAAAACTGTTTTTT
TRBJ1-6 TRBV20-1 - many CSASASREDSPLHF TGCAGTGCTAGTGCGTCCAGGGAAGACTCACCCCTCCACTTT
TRBJ2-3 TRBV10-3 - few CAISAVVDLTDTQYF TGTGCCATCAGTGCGGTTGTCGACCTCACAGATACGCAGTATTTT
TRBJ1-4 TRBV7-2 - - CASSLGGRGKEKLFF TGTGCCAGCAGCTTAGGGGGCAGGGGAAAAGAAAAACTGTTTTTT
TRBJ2-7 TRBV27 TRBD1 few CASSLGQGQYEQYF TGTGCCAGCAGTTTGGGACAGGGTCAGTACGAGCAGTACTTC
TRBJ2-2 TRBV18 - - CASPRTETNTGELFF TGTGCCAGCCCCCGCACCGAGACGAACACCGGGGAGCTGTTTTTT
TRBJ2-2 TRBV11-3 - few CASSSRDGPRGELFF TGTGCCAGCAGCTCCCGGGACGGGCCGAGGGGGGAGCTGTTTTTT
TRBJ2-1 TRBV5-1 - few CASRDFSYNEQFF TGCGCCAGCCGGGACTTCTCCTACAATGAGCAGTTCTTC
TRBJ2-3 TRBV4-3 TRBD1 - CASSPSPGGEGTDTQYF TGCGCCAGCAGCCCGTCTCCAGGGGGCGAGGGAACAGATACGCAGTATTTT
TRBJ2-1 TRBV3-1 TRBD2 - CASSQVNDLAGFSNEQFF TGTGCCAGCAGCCAAGTAAATGATCTAGCGGGTTTCTCCAATGAGCAGTTCTTC
TRBJ1-6 TRBV27 TRBD1 few CASSLRGPSPLHF TGTGCCAGCAGTTTAAGGGGGCCTTCACCCCTCCACTTT
TRBJ2-7 TRBV6-6 TRBD2 few CATQRGGSYEQYF TGTGCCACACAACGGGGGGGGTCCTACGAGCAGTACTTC
TRBJ2-6 TRBV29-1 - - CSVNSGANVLTF TGCAGCGTCAATTCTGGGGCCAACGTCCTGACTTTC
TRBJ1-3 TRBV7-9 - - CASSLKMYREHTIYF TGTGCCAGCAGCTTAAAGATGTACAGGGAGCACACCATATATTTT
TRBJ2-3 TRBV6-2/TRBV6-3 TRBD2 many CASSPPSGGLPGDTQYF TGTGCCAGCAGTCCTCCTAGCGGGGGGCTTCCGGGGGATACGCAGTATTTT
TRBJ1-6 TRBV9 - - CASSVEVSGERYNSPLHF TGTGCCAGCAGCGTAGAAGTGTCGGGGGAGAGGTATAATTCACCCCTCCACTTT
TRBJ1-5 TRBV6-5 TRBD1 few CASSSGGTVSNQPQHF TGTGCCAGCAGCTCAGGGGGGACCGTTAGCAATCAGCCCCAGCATTTT
TRBJ2-7 TRBV6-5 TRBD1 many CASSYSRDSVDEQYF TGTGCCAGCAGTTACTCGAGGGACAGCGTGGACGAGCAGTACTTC
TRBJ2-1 TRBV10-3 TRBD1 few CAISDRDRYYNEQFF TGTGCCATCAGTGACCGGGACAGGTATTACAATGAGCAGTTCTTC
TRBJ2-5 TRBV5-6 - - CASSFRPQETQYF TGTGCCAGCAGCTTCAGACCGCAAGAGACCCAGTACTTC
TRBJ2-3 TRBV12-3/TRBV12-4 - many CASSPQDTQYF TGTGCCAGCAGTCCCCAAGATACGCAGTATTTT
TRBJ2-2 TRBV7-2 TRBD1 few CASRQGVRNTGELFF TGTGCCAGCAGGCAGGGGGTCCGGAACACCGGGGAGCTGTTTTTT
TRBJ2-1 TRBV29-1 - few CSVGGTSNEQFF TGCAGCGTTGGCGGGACTTCGAATGAGCAGTTCTTC
TRBJ1-4 TRBV10-3 - few CAITRDTPPRTEKLFF TGTGCCATTACTCGGGACACCCCTCCTCGGACGGAAAAACTGTTTTTT
TRBJ1-1 TRBV6-5 - few CASSYSKALRTEAFF TGTGCCAGCAGTTACTCGAAGGCTCTCCGGACTGAAGCTTTCTTT